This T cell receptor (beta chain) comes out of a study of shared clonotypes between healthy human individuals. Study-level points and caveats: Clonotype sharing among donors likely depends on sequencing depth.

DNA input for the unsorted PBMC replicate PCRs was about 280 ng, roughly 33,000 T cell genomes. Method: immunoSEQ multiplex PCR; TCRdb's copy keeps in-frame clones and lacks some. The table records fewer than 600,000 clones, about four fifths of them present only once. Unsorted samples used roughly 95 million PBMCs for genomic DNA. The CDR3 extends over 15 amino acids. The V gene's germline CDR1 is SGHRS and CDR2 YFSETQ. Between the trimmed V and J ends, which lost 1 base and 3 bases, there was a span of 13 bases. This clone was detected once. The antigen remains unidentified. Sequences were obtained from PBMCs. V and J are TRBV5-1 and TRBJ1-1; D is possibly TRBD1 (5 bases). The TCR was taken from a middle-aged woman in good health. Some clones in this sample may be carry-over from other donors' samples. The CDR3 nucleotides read TGCGCCAGCAGCTTGATCGGGGGTGGGTACACTGAAGCTTTCTTT. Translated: CASSLIGGGYTEAFF.